These 27 T cell receptor beta chains were all obtained from the same sample, sequenced in a study of blood T cell repertoires in COVID-19. Profiling relied on immunoSEQ multiplex PCR, and the TCRdb table lists in-frame clones only, not all of them. The sample includes about 76,000 clones, 80% of them seen just once. Sequencing was carried out using peripheral blood. The receptors stem from a human donor in a cohort sampled during active COVID-19.

The chain uses TRBV10-3 and TRBJ2-1; 11 bases match TRBD1. The trim removed 8 bases at V and 7 bases at J, leaving 4 bases unmatched. This CDR3 has 13 amino acids. Germline V lookup: CDR1 ENHRY, CDR2 SYGVKD. CDR3 loop: CAIGTGGTNEQFF. The CDR3 DNA is TGTGCCATCGGGACAGGGGGTACAAATGAGCAGTTCTTC.

V gene TRBV28 combines with J gene TRBJ1-5; D remains ambiguous. This CDR3 comprises 16 residues. V dropped 5 bases and J dropped 1 base, with 15 bases sitting between them. Germline CDR1 reads MDHEN; CDR2 reads SYDVKM. The CDR3 loop is CASSPGGALSNQPQHF. CDR3 sequence (DNA): TGTGCCAGCAGTCCTGGTGGAGCCCTCAGCAATCAGCCCCAGCATTTT.

The chain has TRBV19 and TRBJ2-1, with 8 bases fitting TRBD1. CDR1 is LNHDA, CDR2 SQIVND, per germline (reference sequence). J gave up 4 bases and V 6 bases, and 8 bases lay outside the gene matches. This CDR3 has 15 amino acids. The CDR3 region is CASSRPRQGYNEQFF. The CDR3 DNA is TGTGCCAGTAGCCGTCCGAGACAGGGGTACAATGAGCAGTTCTTC.

The CDR3 here is CASSLPGTGARSYTF. DNA for the CDR3: TGCGCCAGCAGCTTGCCCGGGACAGGGGCTAGGAGCTACACCTTC. This chain uses TRBV5-1 with TRBJ1-2, with 10 bases lining up with TRBD1. From germline, CDR1 is SGHRS and CDR2 YFSETQ. Trimming took 1 base from V and 9 from J; bases not matched to a gene: 9. The CDR3 covers 15 residues.

The chain is built from TRBV11-3 and TRBJ1-1; no reliable D call. CDR1 and CDR2 (germline): SGHNT, YENEEA. Trimming left V 1 base short and J 4 bases short, with 10 bases between. CDR3 size: 14 residues. The CDR3 reads CASSLVAGSTEAFF. For the CDR3, the DNA is TGTGCCAGCAGCTTAGTGGCGGGGTCCACTGAAGCTTTCTTT. The full variable domain, with the rest looked up from reference TRBV11-3 and TRBJ1-1, is EAGVVQSPRYKIIEKKQPVAFWCNPISGHNTLYWYLQNLGQGPELLIRYENEEAVDDSQLPKDRFSAERLKGVDSTLKIQPAELGDSAVYLCASSLVAGSTEAFFGQGTRLTVV.

This clone was found a few times. J is TRBJ2-4 and V is TRBV9; TRBD1 aligns across 8 bases. Unmatched junction bases numbered 11, after V lost 4 bases and J lost 8 bases. The CDR3 extends over 15 amino acids. In germline, CDR1 is SGDLS, CDR2 YYNGEE. CDR3 bases: TGTGCCAGCAGCACAGGGGGTAGGGGGGAGGACATTCAGTACTTC. It encodes CASSTGGRGEDIQYF.

This clone has only one observation. CDR3 amino acids: CASISGVNYGYTF. DNA for the CDR3: TGTGCCAGCATCAGCGGGGTTAACTATGGCTACACCTTC. The rearrangement uses TRBV28 and TRBJ1-2, with D hard to call. Trimming left V 7 bases short and J 1 base short, with 10 bases between. CDR1 MDHEN and CDR2 SYDVKM come from the germline V gene. This CDR3 is 13 amino acids long.

This clone has a single count. This chain uses TRBV25-1 with TRBJ1-2; 9 bases are a match to TRBD1. The CDR3 covers 14 residues. The ends lost 1 base at V and 8 bases at J; junction bases unmatched: 5. The germline V gene has CDR1 MGHDK and CDR2 SYGVNS. CDR3 region: CASSESGTGRGYTF. CDR3 bases: TGTGCCAGCAGTGAATCGGGGACAGGGAGGGGCTACACCTTC.

The chain recombines TRBV5-4 with TRBJ2-5; D is possibly TRBD1 (7 bases). The germline V gene encodes CDR1 SGHNT and CDR2 YYREEE (reference sequence). This CDR3 contains 16 residues. V lost 2 bases to trimming and J lost 2 bases, with 16 bases between them. The CDR3 loop reads CASSLGGGRGQETQYF. In DNA, the CDR3 is TGTGCCAGCAGCTTAGGAGGGGGCAGGGGGCAAGAGACCCAGTACTTC.

The rearrangement uses TRBV6-5 and TRBJ1-3; D ambiguous. This CDR3 contains 13 residues. Trimming removed 8 bases from V and 2 bases from J, with 10 bases in between. Germline V gives CDR1 MNHEY, CDR2 SVGAGI. The chain's CDR3 is CASRPEPGNTIYF. CDR3 DNA sequence: TGTGCCAGCCGCCCGGAGCCTGGAAACACCATATATTTT.

The genes are TRBV4-3 and TRBJ1-4, with 7 nucleotides matching TRBD1. Germline loops: CDR1 LGHNA, CDR2 YSLEER. The CDR3 contains 16 residues. After removal of 1 base from V and 0 bases from J, the junction contained 2 bases not matched to a gene. CDR3 sequence (DNA): TGCGCCAGCAGCCAAGGGGGGACAGCAACTAATGAAAAACTGTTTTTT. Residues: CASSQGGTATNEKLFF.

The chain couples TRBV5-1 to TRBJ2-1, with a possible D match to TRBD1 (6 bases). CDR1 and CDR2 (germline): SGHRS, YFSETQ. The CDR3 is 14 amino acids. Trimming stripped 4 bases from V and 0 bases from J, with 8 bases between. CDR3 sequence: CASSRDNSYNEQFF. The CDR3 nucleotides read TGCGCCAGCAGCCGGGACAACTCCTACAATGAGCAGTTCTTC.

V usage is TRBV9 and J usage is TRBJ1-1; D is uncertain. The CDR3 has 12 amino acids. The V and J ends lost 7 bases and 1 base respectively, with 8 bases between them. The germline V gene has CDR1 SGDLS and CDR2 YYNGEE. In nucleotides, the CDR3 is TGTGCCAGCGGCCCCTCGAACACTGAAGCTTTCTTT. This translates into CASGPSNTEAFF.

V and J are TRBV27 and TRBJ2-7; TRBD1 might be the D (5 bases). V shed 5 bases and J shed 7 bases, with 9 bases lying between them. The CDR3 runs to 11 residues. CDR1 and CDR2 (germline): MNHEY, SMNVEV (reference sequence). The CDR3 coding sequence is TGTGCCAGCAGTGACAGATATGAGCAGTACTTC. Translating gives CASSDRYEQYF.

V gene TRBV7-3 combines with J gene TRBJ1-1; no firm D call. The CDR3 contains 13 residues. Trimming removed 8 bases at V and 2 bases at J, with 12 bases between. Germline CDR1 and CDR2: SGHTA and FQGTGA. CDR3 bases: TGTGCCAGCTCCCGCGGACTCAACACTGAAGCTTTCTTT. As protein: CASSRGLNTEAFF.

This clone was detected once. The V gene is TRBV4-3, the J gene TRBJ2-1, with 9 nucleotides matching TRBD2. CDR1 and CDR2 from the germline V gene are LGHNA and YSLEER. The CDR3 length is 16 residues. V lost 4 bases, J lost 0 bases, and 4 bases stayed unmatched. The DNA for the CDR3 is TGCGCCAGCAGCCCCTATAGCGGGAGCTCCTACAATGAGCAGTTCTTC. Encoded protein: CASSPYSGSSYNEQFF.

This clone was seen a handful of times. J is TRBJ2-1 and V is TRBV30; D is perhaps TRBD2 (5 bases). Between the trimmed V and J ends, which lost 7 bases and 12 bases, there was a span of 25 bases. Germline values: CDR1 GTSNPN, CDR2 SVGIG (reference sequence). The CDR3 spans 14 residues. CDR3 sequence (DNA): TGTGCCTTTAGGCGTTATTCTGAGGGTCTCGCGCAGTTCTTC. It translates to CAFRRYSEGLAQFF.

The chain couples TRBV11-2 to TRBJ2-5; tentative D call: TRBD1 (5 bases). The V and J ends lost 2 bases and 7 bases respectively, with 14 bases between them. The CDR3 contains 14 residues. Germline CDR1 and CDR2: SGHAT and FQNNGV. Here the CDR3 DNA reads TGTGCCAGCAGCTTACCCACAGGATTACGGACCCAGTACTTC. Translating it yields CASSLPTGLRTQYF.

V gene TRBV6-5 combines with J gene TRBJ1-6; 9 bases fit TRBD1. Germline CDR1 and CDR2: MNHEY and SVGAGI. The CDR3 runs 15 residues. J gave up 9 bases and V 6 bases, and 9 bases lay outside the gene matches. This CDR3 reads CASSPVPGQGSPLHF. CDR3 coding DNA: TGTGCCAGCAGCCCAGTCCCGGGACAGGGTTCACCCCTCCACTTT.

The chain joins TRBV4-3 to TRBJ1-6; TRBD1 agrees at 8 bases. The V gene's germline CDR1 is LGHNA and CDR2 YSLEER. The CDR3 is 17 residues long. V trimming: 1 base; J trimming: 5 bases; junction bases outside the gene matches: 7. CDR3 sequence: CASSQARQGANNSPLHF. In nucleotides, the CDR3 is TGCGCCAGCAGCCAAGCTAGGCAGGGGGCCAATAATTCACCCCTCCACTTT.

CDR3 sequence (DNA): TGTGCCAGCAGCTTAACTAGTGGGGTCTCCTACGAGCAGTACTTC. Translation: CASSLTSGVSYEQYF. V is TRBV7-9 and J is TRBJ2-7; TRBD2 is a possible D gene (5 bases). This CDR3 contains 15 residues. CDR1 SEHNR and CDR2 FQNEAQ come from the germline V gene (reference sequence). Trimming took 2 bases from V and 0 from J, leaving 11 bases between them.

V gene TRBV7-2 combines with J gene TRBJ1-4, with unresolved D. There are 14 residues in the CDR3. Germline V gives CDR1 SGHTA, CDR2 FQGNSA. Trimming left V 9 bases short and J 5 bases short, with 16 bases between. This CDR3 reads CASRKPGRNEKLFF. CDR3 in DNA: TGTGCCAGTCGGAAGCCAGGTAGAAATGAAAAACTGTTTTTT. The variable domain in full, with the rest retrieved from reference TRBV7-2 and TRBJ1-4, is GAGVSQSPSNKVTEKGKDVELRCDPISGHTALYWYRQSLGQGLEFLIYFQGNSAPDKSGLPSDRFSAERTGGSVSTLTIQRTQQEDSAVYLCASRKPGRNEKLFFGSGTQLSVL.

The chain is built from TRBV28 and TRBJ2-7; 10 positions match TRBD1. After removal of 5 bases from V and 4 bases from J, the junction contained 8 bases not matched to a gene. This CDR3 has 15 amino acids. CDR1 and CDR2 from the germline V gene are MDHEN and SYDVKM. The CDR3 nucleotides read TGTGCCAGCAGTCCCCCCGGGACAGGGGTATACGAGCAGTACTTC. Its protein is CASSPPGTGVYEQYF.

This clone is a singleton in its sample. This rearrangement joins TRBV7-2 to TRBJ2-3; 8 nucleotides line up with TRBD1. Germline-derived CDR1 and CDR2 are SGHTA and FQGNSA. This CDR3 has 16 residues. V lost 6 bases, J lost 2 bases, and 10 bases stayed unmatched. The DNA of the CDR3 is TGTGCCAGCAGGGGGTGGGGGACAGGCGACACAGATACGCAGTATTTT. It translates to CASRGWGTGDTDTQYF.

This chain links TRBV7-8 with TRBJ2-7, with D uncertain. Trimming removed 2 bases at V and 3 bases at J, with 8 bases between. Germline assignment: CDR1 SGHVS and CDR2 FQNEAQ. The CDR3 runs to 13 residues. The CDR3 spells CASSLTQLYEQYF. CDR3 sequence (DNA): TGTGCCAGCAGCTTAACGCAACTCTACGAGCAGTACTTC.

The chain combines TRBV6-6 with TRBJ1-2; no definite D call. The CDR3 is 13 residues long. Germline V gene sequence: CDR1 MNHNY, CDR2 SVGAGI (reference sequence). The V gene lost 7 bases and the J gene lost 7 bases, with 16 bases spanning the gap. The CDR3, as DNA: TGTGCCAGCACCCCCGGAGAGGGCGTTGGCTACACCTTC. Encoded protein: CASTPGEGVGYTF.

There are a few counts of this clone. CDR3 region: CASSDRGGNQPQHF. The DNA for the CDR3 is TGTGCCAGCAGTGATAGAGGTGGCAATCAGCCCCAGCATTTT. This chain connects TRBV2 to TRBJ1-5; D uncertain. CDR1 and CDR2 (germline): SNHLY, FYNNEI. V dropped 3 bases and J dropped 2 bases, with 8 bases sitting between them. The CDR3 length is 14 residues.